This is a list of T cell receptor beta chains from one sample in a study of shared clonotypes between healthy human individuals. The table came from immunoSEQ multiplex PCR; TCRdb's copy has only in-frame clones and leaves some out. Here the sample spans a few million clones, 95% being singletons. Material: naive CD4+ T cells sorted from blood. The origin of the receptors is a man younger than 35 in good health. Both conserved end residues are part of each CDR3. A D gene is named only where the DNA matches it firmly. Size values are once, few and many counts, or a class for expanded clones, and some rows have none.

.,TRBJ1-5,.,TRBV6-4,TGTGCCAGCAGGACTCTTAGTTACCTTAACAATCAGCCCCAGCATTTT,CASRTLSYLNNQPQHF
once,TRBJ2-7,.,TRBV10-3,TGTGCCATCAGTGACGGGACACCGACCTACGAGCAGTACTTC,CAISDGTPTYEQYF
.,TRBJ2-3,.,TRBV5-6,TGTGCCAGCATCGACTCTCTAAGCACAGATACGCAGTATTTT,CASIDSLSTDTQYF
.,TRBJ2-7,.,TRBV9,TGTGCCAGCAGCGTAGACGGATGGGGATACCACGAGCAGTACTTC,CASSVDGWGYHEQYF
.,TRBJ1-2,.,TRBV6-1,TGTGCCAGCAGTGAAGGGGCCCACTATGGCTACACCTTC,CASSEGAHYGYTF
.,TRBJ2-1,.,TRBV6-1,TGTGCCAGCAGCCTCGCGAGAATGAGTGAGCAGTTCTTC,CASSLARMSEQFF
.,TRBJ2-3,TRBD2,TRBV9,TGTGCCAGCAGCGTAGCCGCGGGGGGACACACAGATACGCAGTATTTT,CASSVAAGGHTDTQYF
.,TRBJ2-2,TRBD1,TRBV29-1,TGCAGCGTCGACGGACAGGGGGCGACCGGGGAGCTGTTTTTT,CSVDGQGATGELFF
once,TRBJ2-5,.,TRBV11-3,TGTGCCAGCAGCCCCACCAGGGGGGGGGCAGAGACCCAGTACTTC,CASSPTRGGAETQYF
.,TRBJ2-5,.,TRBV2,TGTGCCAGCAGGCTCACCCCCATTTCCCAGTACTTC,CASRLTPISQYF
.,TRBJ2-7,.,TRBV28,TGTGCCAGCAGGGGCGGGCGGGACTACGAGCAGTACTTC,CASRGGRDYEQYF
.,TRBJ1-3,.,TRBV9,TGTGCCAGCGGAGAACAGGGAAGCAACACCATATATTTT,CASGEQGSNTIYF
once,TRBJ2-7,TRBD2,TRBV4-1,TGCGCCAGCAGCCACCACGGGAGGGAGAAAGGTTACGAGCAGTACTTC,CASSHHGREKGYEQYF
.,TRBJ2-3,TRBD2,TRBV2,TGTGCCAGCAGGGTAGCGGGAACCGGCACAGATACGCAGTATTTT,CASRVAGTGTDTQYF
.,TRBJ2-7,.,TRBV21-1,TGTGCCAGCAGCAAACGTCTGGACCCGAGCCCCTACGAGCAGTACTTC,CASSKRLDPSPYEQYF
.,TRBJ2-3,.,TRBV5-1,TGCGCCAGCACAACGGCAGATACGCAGTATTTT,CASTTADTQYF
.,TRBJ1-2,.,TRBV4-1,TGCGCCAGCAGCCAAGAAGGTCTGCAGGGGACCCGCCGCAACTATGGCTACACCTTC,CASSQEGLQGTRRNYGYTF
.,TRBJ1-6,.,TRBV28,TGTGCCAGCAGCATTACCGGGACTGCCAATTCACCCCTCCACTTT,CASSITGTANSPLHF
.,TRBJ2-4,TRBD2,TRBV4-3,TGCGCCAAACTAGCGGTGCTAGCCAAAAACATTCAGTACTTC,CAKLAVLAKNIQYF
.,TRBJ2-7,.,TRBV7-2,TGTGCCAGCAGCTTAGCTGTTCGGACTTACGAGCAGTACTTC,CASSLAVRTYEQYF
.,TRBJ2-3,.,TRBV9,TGTGCCAGCTCTCGCGGAGGGGTAGATACGCAGTATTTT,CASSRGGVDTQYF